This entry lists 8 T cell receptor beta chains sequenced from one sample in a study of cytomegalovirus exposure and HLA in healthy donors. The primer mix had 60 Vbeta and 13 Jbeta primers. The assay was immunoSEQ multiplex PCR, and TCRdb's table has in-frame clones only and misses some. The sample includes about 240,000 clones, 85% seen only once; the top ten take 0.2% to 0.25%. Sequenced: PBMCs. The source is a girl aged 2 to 9 in good health and CMV-seronegative.

The chain has TRBV7-9 and TRBJ2-7, with D possibly being TRBD1 (6 bases). Germline lookup yields CDR1 SEHNR and CDR2 FQNEAQ (reference sequence). Trimming stripped 1 base from V and 4 bases from J, with 11 bases between. The CDR3 sequence is 14 residues long. The CDR3 region has the DNA TGTGCCAGCAGCTTAGAGGCAGGGGAGTACGAGCAGTACTTC. Protein: CASSLEAGEYEQYF.

The J gene is TRBJ2-7, the V gene TRBV27; tentatively, D is TRBD2 (7 bases). V was pared by 5 bases and J by 3 bases, with 20 bases between. The CDR3 is 16 residues long. Germline V CDR1 and CDR2: MNHEY, SMNVEV (reference sequence). The CDR3 DNA sequence: TGTGCCAGCAGTGGGGGGCTTAGCGGGCCCGACTACGAGCAGTACTTC. Amino acid sequence: CASSGGLSGPDYEQYF.

The chain links TRBV18 to TRBJ2-2, with D tentatively TRBD1 (5 bases). The CDR3 runs 18 residues. Trimming removed 3 bases at V and 3 bases at J, with 20 bases between. Germline assignment: CDR1 KGHSH and CDR2 LQKENI. The CDR3 is CASSPERAQGLHTGELFF. The CDR3 region has the DNA TGTGCCAGCTCACCTGAACGGGCCCAGGGCCTGCACACCGGGGAGCTGTTTTTT. The whole variable domain, remainder taken from reference TRBV18 and TRBJ2-2, is NAGVMQNPRHLVRRRGQEARLRCSPMKGHSHVYWYRQLPEEGLKFMVYLQKENIIDESGMPKERFSAEFPKEGPSILRIQQVVRGDSAAYFCASSPERAQGLHTGELFFGEGSRLTVL.

The V call is TRBV7-2, the J call TRBJ2-1; D is perhaps TRBD2 (6 bases). The CDR3 extends over 15 amino acids. V lost 5 bases and J lost 7, with 18 bases in between. CDR1 is SGHTA and CDR2 is FQGNSA in the germline V gene. The CDR3 region is CASSLLATSLNEQFF. The CDR3 DNA reads as TGTGCCAGCAGCCTTCTAGCGACTAGTCTGAATGAGCAGTTCTTC.

The chain employs TRBV2 and TRBJ1-1, with 9 positions matching TRBD1. The CDR3 is 17 residues long. Germline V gives CDR1 SNHLY, CDR2 FYNNEI. With 6 bases clipped from V and 1 base from J, the junction kept 12 bases outside the gene matches. The CDR3 region has the DNA TGTGCCAGCAGGATTACAGGGGGCTCCATGGGGAACACTGAAGCTTTCTTT. Protein sequence: CASRITGGSMGNTEAFF.

V is TRBV6-6 and J is TRBJ1-4; D unresolved. CDR3 length equals 13 residues. Germline loops: CDR1 MNHNY, CDR2 SVGAGI (reference sequence). Trimming pared 3 bases from V and 5 bases from J, leaving 7 bases between. The CDR3 loop reads CASSYFLNEKLFF. In DNA, the CDR3 is TGTGCCAGCAGTTATTTTCTCAATGAAAAACTGTTTTTT.

This clone showed up just once. One junction end does not reproduce the germline sequence, and a read error may be involved. V gene TRBV11-2 combines with J gene TRBJ2-1; TRBD2 might be the D (5 bases). This CDR3 comprises 12 residues. CDR1 and CDR2 from the germline V gene are SGHAT and FQNNGV. The CDR3 sequence: CASSLVEGTKVF. For the CDR3, the DNA is TGTGCCAGCAGCTTAGTCGAGGGTACTAAGGTCTTC.

The V and J genes are TRBV6-5 and TRBJ1-2, with 10 bases identical to TRBD1. Trimming at V came to 6 bases and at J to 2 bases, leaving 6 bases not matched to a gene. CDR1 and CDR2 from the germline V gene are MNHEY and SVGAGI. The CDR3 runs 15 residues. CDR3: CASRADRGRNYGYTF. The CDR3 DNA sequence: TGTGCCAGCAGAGCAGACAGGGGGCGCAACTATGGCTACACCTTC.